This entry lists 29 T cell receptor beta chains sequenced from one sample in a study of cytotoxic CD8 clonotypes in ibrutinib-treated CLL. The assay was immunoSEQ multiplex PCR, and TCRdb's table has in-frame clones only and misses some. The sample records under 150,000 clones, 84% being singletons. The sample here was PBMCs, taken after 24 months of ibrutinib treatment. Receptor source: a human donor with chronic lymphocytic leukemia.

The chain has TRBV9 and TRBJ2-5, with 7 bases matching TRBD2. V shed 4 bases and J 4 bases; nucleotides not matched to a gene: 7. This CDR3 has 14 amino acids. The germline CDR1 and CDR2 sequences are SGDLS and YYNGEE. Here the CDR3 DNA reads TGTGCCAGCAGCCCCAGTGGGAGGGGAGAGACCCAGTACTTC. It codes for CASSPSGRGETQYF.

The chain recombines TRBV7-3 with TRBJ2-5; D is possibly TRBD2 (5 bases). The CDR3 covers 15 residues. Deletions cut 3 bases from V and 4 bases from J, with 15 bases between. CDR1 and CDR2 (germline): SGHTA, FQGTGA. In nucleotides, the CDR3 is TGTGCCAGCAGCTTGACAATAGCGACCCCAGAGACCCAGTACTTC. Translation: CASSLTIATPETQYF.

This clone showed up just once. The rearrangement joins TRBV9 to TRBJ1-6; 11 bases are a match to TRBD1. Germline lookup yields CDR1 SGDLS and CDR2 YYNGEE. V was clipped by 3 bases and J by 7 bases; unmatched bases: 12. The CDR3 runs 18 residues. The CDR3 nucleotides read TGTGCCAGCAGCGACGGACAGGGGGCCCCTTTGGGGAATTCACCCCTCCACTTT. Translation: CASSDGQGAPLGNSPLHF.

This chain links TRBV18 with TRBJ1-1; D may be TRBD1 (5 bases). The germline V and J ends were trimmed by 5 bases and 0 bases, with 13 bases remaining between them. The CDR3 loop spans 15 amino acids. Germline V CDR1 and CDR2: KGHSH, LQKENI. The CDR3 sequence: CASSLGRGMNTEAFF. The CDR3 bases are TGTGCCAGCTCATTGGGGAGGGGTATGAACACTGAAGCTTTCTTT.

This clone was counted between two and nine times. The CDR3 DNA sequence: TGTGCCAGCAGCCCATGGACTAGCGGCACAGATACGCAGTATTTT. Translation: CASSPWTSGTDTQYF. This chain connects TRBV11-2 to TRBJ2-3; 9 nucleotides align to TRBD2. V trimming: 5 bases; J trimming: 1 base; junction bases outside the gene matches: 4. Germline CDR1 reads SGHAT; CDR2 reads FQNNGV. This CDR3 comprises 15 residues. Complete variable domain (other parts from reference TRBV11-2 and TRBJ2-3): EAGVAQSPRYKIIEKRQSVAFWCNPISGHATLYWYQQILGQGPKLLIQFQNNGVVDDSQLPKDRFSAERLKGVDSTLKIQPAKLEDSAVYLCASSPWTSGTDTQYFGPGTRLTVL.

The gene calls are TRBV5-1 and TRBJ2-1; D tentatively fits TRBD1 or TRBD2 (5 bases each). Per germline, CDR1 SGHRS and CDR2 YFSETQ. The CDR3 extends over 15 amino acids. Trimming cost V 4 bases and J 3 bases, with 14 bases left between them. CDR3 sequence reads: CASSQDNGGYNEQFF. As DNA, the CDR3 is TGCGCCAGCAGCCAGGACAACGGAGGCTACAATGAGCAGTTCTTC.

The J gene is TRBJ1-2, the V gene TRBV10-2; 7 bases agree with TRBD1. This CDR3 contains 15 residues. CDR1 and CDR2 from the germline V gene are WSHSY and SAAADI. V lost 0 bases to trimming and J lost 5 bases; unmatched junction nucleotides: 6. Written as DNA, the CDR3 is TGCGCCAGCAGTGAGTCGTGGCAGGGGGGGTATGGCTACACCTTC. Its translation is CASSESWQGGYGYTF.

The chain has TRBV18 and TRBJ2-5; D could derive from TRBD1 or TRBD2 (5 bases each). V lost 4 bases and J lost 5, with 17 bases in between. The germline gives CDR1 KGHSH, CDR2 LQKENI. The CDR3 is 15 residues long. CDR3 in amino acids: CASSRDPGTWETQYF. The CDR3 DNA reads TGTGCCAGCTCACGGGACCCTGGGACGTGGGAGACCCAGTACTTC.

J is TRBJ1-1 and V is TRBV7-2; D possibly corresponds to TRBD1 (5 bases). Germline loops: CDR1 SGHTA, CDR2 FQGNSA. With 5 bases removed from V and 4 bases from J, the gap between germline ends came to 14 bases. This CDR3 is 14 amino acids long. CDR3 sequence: CASSPGPGGTEAFF. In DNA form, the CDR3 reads TGTGCCAGCAGCCCCGGGCCGGGGGGCACTGAAGCTTTCTTT.

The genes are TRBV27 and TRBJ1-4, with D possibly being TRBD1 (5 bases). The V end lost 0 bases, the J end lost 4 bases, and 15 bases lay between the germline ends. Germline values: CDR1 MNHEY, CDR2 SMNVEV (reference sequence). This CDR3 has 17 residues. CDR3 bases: TGTGCCAGCAGTTTATCAATACTCGGGACCGTTAATGAAAAACTGTTTTTT. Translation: CASSLSILGTVNEKLFF.

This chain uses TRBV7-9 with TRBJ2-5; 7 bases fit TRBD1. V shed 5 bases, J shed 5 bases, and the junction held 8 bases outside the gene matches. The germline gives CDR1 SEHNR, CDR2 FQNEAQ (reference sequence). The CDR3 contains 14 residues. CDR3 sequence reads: CASSPTGMRETQYF. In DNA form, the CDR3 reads TGTGCCAGCAGCCCGACAGGGATGAGGGAGACCCAGTACTTC.

The CDR3 loop is CASSLVGTLNTEAFF. CDR3 coding DNA: TGTGCCAGCAGCTTGGTTGGCACTCTGAACACTGAAGCTTTCTTT. This chain links TRBV5-6 with TRBJ1-1; D remains unclear. Germline lookup yields CDR1 SGHDT and CDR2 YYEEEE. The CDR3 loop spans 15 amino acids. V lost 0 bases, J lost 0 bases, and 9 bases lay in between.

CDR3 loop: CASSAGGDININEQFF. The CDR3 region has the DNA TGTGCCAGCAGCGCGGGAGGAGACATTAACATTAATGAGCAGTTCTTC. The chain uses TRBV5-4 and TRBJ2-1, with 8 positions matching TRBD2. Germline values: CDR1 SGHNT, CDR2 YYREEE (reference sequence). With 4 bases clipped from V and 7 bases from J, the junction kept 13 bases outside the gene matches. CDR3 length: 16 residues.

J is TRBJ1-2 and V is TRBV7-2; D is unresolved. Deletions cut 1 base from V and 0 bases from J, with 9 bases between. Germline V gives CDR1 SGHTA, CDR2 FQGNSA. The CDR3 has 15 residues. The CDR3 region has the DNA TGTGCCAGCAGCTTAGTACCCGGATCTAACTATGGCTACACCTTC. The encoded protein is CASSLVPGSNYGYTF. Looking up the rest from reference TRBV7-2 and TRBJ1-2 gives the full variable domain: GAGVSQSPSNKVTEKGKDVELRCDPISGHTALYWYRQSLGQGLEFLIYFQGNSAPDKSGLPSDRFSAERTGGSVSTLTIQRTQQEDSAVYLCASSLVPGSNYGYTFGSGTRLTVV.

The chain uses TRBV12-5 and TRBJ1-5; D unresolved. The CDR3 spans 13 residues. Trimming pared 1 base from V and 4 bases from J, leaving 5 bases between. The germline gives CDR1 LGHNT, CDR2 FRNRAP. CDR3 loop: CASGLEGNQPQHF. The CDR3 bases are TGTGCTAGTGGTTTGGAGGGTAATCAGCCCCAGCATTTT.

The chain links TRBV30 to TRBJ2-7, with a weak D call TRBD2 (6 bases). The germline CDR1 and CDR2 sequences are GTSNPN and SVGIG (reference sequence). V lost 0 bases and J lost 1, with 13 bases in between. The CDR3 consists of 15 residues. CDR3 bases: TGTGCCTGGAGTGTACTGGGGGGAGGATCCTACGAGCAGTACTTC. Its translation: CAWSVLGGGSYEQYF.

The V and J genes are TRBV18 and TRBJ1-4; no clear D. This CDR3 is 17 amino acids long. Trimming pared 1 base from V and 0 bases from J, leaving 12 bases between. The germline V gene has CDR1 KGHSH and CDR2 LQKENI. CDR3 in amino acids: CASSPQRNSATNEKLFF. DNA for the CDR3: TGTGCCAGCTCACCACAAAGGAACAGCGCAACTAATGAAAAACTGTTTTTT.

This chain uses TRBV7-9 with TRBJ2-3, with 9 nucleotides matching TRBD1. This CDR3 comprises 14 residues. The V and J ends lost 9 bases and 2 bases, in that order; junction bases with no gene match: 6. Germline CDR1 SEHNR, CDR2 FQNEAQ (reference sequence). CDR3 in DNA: TGTGCCAGTTCGGGACAGGGTTTCACAGATACGCAGTATTTT. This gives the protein CASSGQGFTDTQYF.

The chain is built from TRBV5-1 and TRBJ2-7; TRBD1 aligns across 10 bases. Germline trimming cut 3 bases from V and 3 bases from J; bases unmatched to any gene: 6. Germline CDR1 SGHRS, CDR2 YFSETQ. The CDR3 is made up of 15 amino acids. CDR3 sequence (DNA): TGCGCCAGCAGCTGGACCGGGACAGGGGACTACGAGCAGTACTTC. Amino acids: CASSWTGTGDYEQYF. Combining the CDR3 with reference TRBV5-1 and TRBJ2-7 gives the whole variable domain KAGVTQTPRYLIKTRGQQVTLSCSPISGHRSVSWYQQTPGQGLQFLFEYFSETQRNKGNFPGRFSGRQFSNSRSEMNVSTLELGDSALYLCASSWTGTGDYEQYFGPGTRLTVT.

The CDR3 DNA is TGTGCCAGCAGTGAGGGACAGGGGGACACCGGGGAGCTGTTTTTT. This sequence encodes CASSEGQGDTGELFF. This chain uses TRBV27 with TRBJ2-2; 11 bases fit TRBD1. The CDR3 contains 15 residues. The ends lost 5 bases at V and 3 bases at J; junction bases unmatched: 2. Germline V gene sequence: CDR1 MNHEY, CDR2 SMNVEV (reference sequence).

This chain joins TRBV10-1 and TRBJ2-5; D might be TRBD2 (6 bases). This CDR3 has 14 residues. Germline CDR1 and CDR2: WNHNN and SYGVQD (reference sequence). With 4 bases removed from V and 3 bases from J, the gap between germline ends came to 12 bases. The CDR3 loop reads CASSGTSSKETQYF. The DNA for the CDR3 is TGCGCCAGCAGTGGAACTAGCAGCAAAGAGACCCAGTACTTC.

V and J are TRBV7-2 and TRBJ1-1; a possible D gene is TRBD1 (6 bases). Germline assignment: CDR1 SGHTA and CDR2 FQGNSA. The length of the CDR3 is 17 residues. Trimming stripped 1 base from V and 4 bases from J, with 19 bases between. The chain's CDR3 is CASSLVRGALYLTEAFF. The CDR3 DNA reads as TGTGCCAGCAGCTTAGTTCGGGGGGCGCTTTATCTCACTGAAGCTTTCTTT.

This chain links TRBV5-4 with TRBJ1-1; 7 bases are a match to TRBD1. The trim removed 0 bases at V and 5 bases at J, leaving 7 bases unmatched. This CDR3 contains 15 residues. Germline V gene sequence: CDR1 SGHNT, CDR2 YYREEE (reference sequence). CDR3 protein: CASSLGKGAQTEAFF. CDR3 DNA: TGTGCCAGCAGCTTGGGCAAGGGGGCGCAAACTGAAGCTTTCTTT.

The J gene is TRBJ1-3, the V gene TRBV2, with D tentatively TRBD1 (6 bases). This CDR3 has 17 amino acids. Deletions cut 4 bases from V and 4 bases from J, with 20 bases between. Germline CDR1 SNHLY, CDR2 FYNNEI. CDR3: CASSGETGKVGGNTIYF. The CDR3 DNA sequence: TGTGCCAGCAGTGGAGAAACAGGGAAGGTTGGAGGAAACACCATATATTTT.

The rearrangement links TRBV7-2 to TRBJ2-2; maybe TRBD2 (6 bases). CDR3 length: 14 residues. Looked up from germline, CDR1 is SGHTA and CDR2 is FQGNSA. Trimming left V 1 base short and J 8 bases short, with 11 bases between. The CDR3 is CASSLVRGLGELFF. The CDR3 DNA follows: TGTGCCAGCAGCTTAGTTCGGGGGTTAGGGGAGCTGTTTTTT.

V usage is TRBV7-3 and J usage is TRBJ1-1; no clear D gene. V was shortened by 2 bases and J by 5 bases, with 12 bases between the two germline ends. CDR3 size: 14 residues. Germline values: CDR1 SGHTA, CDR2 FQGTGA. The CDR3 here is CASSLDYWGTEAFF. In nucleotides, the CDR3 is TGTGCCAGCAGCTTAGACTACTGGGGTACTGAAGCTTTCTTT. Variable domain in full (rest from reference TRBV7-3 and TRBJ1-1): GAGVSQTPSNKVTEKGKYVELRCDPISGHTALYWYRQSLGQGPEFLIYFQGTGAADDSGLPNDRFFAVRPEGSVSTLKIQRTERGDSAVYLCASSLDYWGTEAFFGQGTRLTVV.

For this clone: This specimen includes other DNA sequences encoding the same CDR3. CDR3 in amino acids: CASSLGGGNYEQYF. The CDR3 nucleotides are TGCGCCAGCAGCTTGGGCGGGGGGAACTACGAGCAGTACTTC. The chain couples TRBV5-1 to TRBJ2-7, with 8 bases matching TRBD2. Trimming at V came to 0 bases and at J to 3 bases, leaving 2 bases not matched to a gene. The germline CDR1 and CDR2 sequences are SGHRS and YFSETQ. The CDR3 consists of 14 residues.

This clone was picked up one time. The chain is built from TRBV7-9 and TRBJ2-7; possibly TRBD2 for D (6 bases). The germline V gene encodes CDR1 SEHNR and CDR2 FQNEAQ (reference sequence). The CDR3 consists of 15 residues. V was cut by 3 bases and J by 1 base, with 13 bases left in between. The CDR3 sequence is CASSFFQGLSYEQYF. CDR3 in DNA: TGTGCCAGCAGCTTTTTTCAGGGACTTTCCTACGAGCAGTACTTC. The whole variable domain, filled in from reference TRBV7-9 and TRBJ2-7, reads DTGVSQNPRHKITKRGQNVTFRCDPISEHNRLYWYRQTLGQGPEFLTYFQNEAQLEKSRLLSDRFSAERPKGSFSTLEIQRTEQGDSAMYLCASSFFQGLSYEQYFGPGTRLTVT.

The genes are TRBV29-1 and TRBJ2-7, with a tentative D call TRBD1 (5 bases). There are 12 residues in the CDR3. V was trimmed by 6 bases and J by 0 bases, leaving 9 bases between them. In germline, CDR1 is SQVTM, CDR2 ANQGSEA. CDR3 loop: CSVADSSYEQYF. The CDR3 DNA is TGCAGCGTGGCCGACAGCTCCTACGAGCAGTACTTC.